This T cell receptor beta chain was observed in a study of pediatric ulcerative colitis. The rectum was sampled with one to two pinch biopsies at colonoscopy. A note on this clone: The limits of the CDR3 on the DNA are not certain, so only TCRdb's listed CDR3 is given.

The CDR3 is 11 residues long, ends included. CDR1 and CDR2 from the germline V gene are MDHEN and SYDVKM. Clones were read by immunoSEQ multiplex PCR, and TCRdb kept only the in-frame ones, dropping some. This sample carries tens of thousands of clones, over 70% of them seen once, and the ten largest clones take about 4%. This TCR was sampled from a girl aged 5-17 years with moderate ulcerative colitis. The sequencing sample was made of gut tissue. This chain links TRBV28 with TRBJ2-1; the D segment call TRBD2 is taken from the table without a DNA check. This chain's CDR3 is CASSFASGSFF.